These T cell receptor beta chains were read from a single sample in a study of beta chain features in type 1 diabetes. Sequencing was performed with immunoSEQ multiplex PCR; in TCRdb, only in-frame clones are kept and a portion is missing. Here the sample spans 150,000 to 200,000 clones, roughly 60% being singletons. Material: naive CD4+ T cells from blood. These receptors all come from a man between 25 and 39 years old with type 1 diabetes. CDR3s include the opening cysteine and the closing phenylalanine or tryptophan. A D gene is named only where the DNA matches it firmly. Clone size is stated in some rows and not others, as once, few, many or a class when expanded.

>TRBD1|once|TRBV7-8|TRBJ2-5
CASSHRTGGEETQYF
TGTGCCAGCAGCCACCGGACAGGGGGCGAGGAGACCCAGTACTTC
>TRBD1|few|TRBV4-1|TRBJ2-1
CASSQDIGQGVNEQFF
TGCGCCAGCAGCCAGGATATAGGACAGGGTGTCAATGAGCAGTTCTTC
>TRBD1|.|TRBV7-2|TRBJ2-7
CASSSRTGTDEQYF
TGTGCCAGCAGCTCGCGGACAGGGACCGACGAGCAGTACTTC
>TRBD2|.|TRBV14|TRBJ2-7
CASSQDLADYEQYF
TGTGCCAGCAGCCAAGACCTAGCGGACTACGAGCAGTACTTC
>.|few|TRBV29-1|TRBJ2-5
CSSRAQPGLVETQYF
TGCAGCTCGCGGGCACAGCCGGGGTTGGTTGAGACCCAGTACTTC
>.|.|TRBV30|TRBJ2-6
CAWSVLTGSGANVLTF
TGTGCCTGGAGTGTTTTAACGGGCTCTGGGGCCAACGTCCTGACTTTC
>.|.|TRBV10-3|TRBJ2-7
CAISSGPGDSYEQYF
TGTGCCATCAGCTCCGGGCCAGGGGACTCCTACGAGCAGTACTTC
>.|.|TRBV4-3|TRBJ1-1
CASSQDEGFGTEAFF
TGCGCCAGCAGCCAAGATGAGGGATTCGGCACTGAAGCTTTCTTT
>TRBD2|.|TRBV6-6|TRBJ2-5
CASRRGGQETQYF
TGTGCCAGCAGGCGGGGGGGCCAAGAGACCCAGTACTTC
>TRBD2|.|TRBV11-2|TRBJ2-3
CASRVSGTSTDTQYF
TGTGCCAGCAGAGTAAGCGGGACTAGCACAGATACGCAGTATTTT
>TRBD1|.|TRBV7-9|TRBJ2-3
CASSSDRSSTDTQYF
TGTGCCAGCAGCTCGGACAGGTCTAGCACAGATACGCAGTATTTT
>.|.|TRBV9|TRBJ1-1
CASSVEAAMNTEAFF
TGTGCCAGCAGCGTAGAGGCAGCGATGAACACTGAAGCTTTCTTT
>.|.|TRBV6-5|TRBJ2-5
CASSYEKETQYF
TGTGCCAGCAGTTACGAGAAAGAGACCCAGTACTTC